The text below deals with one T cell receptor beta chain. Its specificity is unknown. Produced via immunoSEQ multiplex PCR; TCRdb's table is partial and in-frame only. Among 35,000 to 45,000 clones, 88% were seen once, and the ten largest hold roughly 13%. The source of the sample is a study of OX40 agonist ivuxolimab in advanced cancers. Study as a whole: Three patients, one with hepatocellular carcinoma and two with cutaneous melanoma, responded partially.

Whole-study findings and limits: At 0.1 to 3.0 mg/kg, CD4+ and CD8+ blood T cells expanded clonally by week 6.

Enrollment shut out patients with autoimmune disease history or systemic immunosuppression. CDR3 length: 19 amino acids. The germline V and J ends were trimmed by 4 bases and 0 bases, with 23 bases remaining between them. Germline-derived CDR1 and CDR2 are ENHRY and SYGVKD. The material sequenced was CD4+ or CD8+ T cells sorted from blood, taken in a trial of the OX40 agonist ivuxolimab. The receptor's source is an adult with an advanced solid tumor such as melanoma, head and neck, liver or kidney cancer. This chain links TRBV10-3 with TRBJ2-3, with D possibly matching TRBD1 (6 bases). CDR3 amino acids: CAISGIQGKTTTSTDTQYF. The CDR3 coding sequence is TGTGCCATCAGTGGGATACAGGGAAAGACTACTACTAGCACAGATACGCAGTATTTT.